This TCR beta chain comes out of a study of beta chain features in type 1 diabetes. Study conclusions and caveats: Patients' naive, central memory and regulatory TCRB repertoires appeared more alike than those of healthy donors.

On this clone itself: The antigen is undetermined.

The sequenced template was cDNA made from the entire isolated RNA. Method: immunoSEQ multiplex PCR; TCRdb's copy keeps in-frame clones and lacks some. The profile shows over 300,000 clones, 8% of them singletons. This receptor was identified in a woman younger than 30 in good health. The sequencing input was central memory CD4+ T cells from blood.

CDR3: CASSPGFAGTDTQYF. The CDR3 nucleotides read TGTGCCAGCTCACCTGGTTTCGCGGGTACAGATACGCAGTATTTT. This chain links TRBV18 with TRBJ2-3, with D perhaps matching TRBD2 (5 bases). Trimming removed 3 bases at V and 3 bases at J, with 13 bases between. The length of the CDR3 is 15 residues. Per germline, CDR1 KGHSH and CDR2 LQKENI.